This entry lists 18 T cell receptor beta chains sequenced from one sample in a study of T cell repertoires in ileal Crohn's disease (dated by TCRdb to the late 2010s). Library construction relied on the immunoSEQ multiplex PCR assay. The immuneACCESS repertoire file appears here via TCRdb, limited to in-frame rearrangements. These files lack a portion of the clones; in checked studies, under half of the deficit traces to unresolved V genes, and the cause of the others is not known. The sample table lists about 62,000 clones, about 89% of them with a count of one. Together, the top ten hold roughly 2% of the sample. In light of the paper, this sample's time point label describes: neoterminal ileum biopsy at postoperative endoscopy, about 6 months after surgery. The sequenced sample consisted of ileal tissue. Every receptor here comes from an adult with Crohn's disease.

This chain links TRBV30 with TRBJ1-1; D call uncertain. Germline lookup yields CDR1 GTSNPN and CDR2 SVGIG (reference sequence). V lost 2 bases to trimming and J lost 6 bases, with 7 bases between them. The CDR3 runs to 11 residues. CDR3 amino acids: CAWSRVAEAFF. The CDR3 coding sequence is TGTGCCTGGAGTAGAGTCGCTGAAGCTTTCTTT.

The chain is built from TRBV19 and TRBJ2-7; D might be TRBD2 (6 bases). This CDR3 is 14 amino acids long. Trimming removed 6 bases from V and 4 bases from J, with 16 bases in between. Germline V gene sequence: CDR1 LNHDA, CDR2 SQIVND (reference sequence). The CDR3 here is CASSTFGGAYEQYF. The CDR3 coding sequence is TGTGCCAGTAGCACCTTTGGAGGGGCATACGAGCAGTACTTC.

This chain joins TRBV7-2 and TRBJ2-1; TRBD1 matches at 7 bases. J lost 4 bases, V lost 5 bases, and 8 bases had no gene match. This CDR3 is built from 15 residues. Germline V CDR1 and CDR2: SGHTA, FQGNSA. The CDR3 DNA reads as TGTGCCAGCAGCCGACTACAGGGGTCATACAATGAGCAGTTCTTC. This encodes CASSRLQGSYNEQFF.

The gene calls are TRBV13 and TRBJ2-3, with D tentatively TRBD2 (6 bases). Germline V lookup: CDR1 PRHDT, CDR2 FYEKMQ (reference sequence). CDR3 size: 16 residues. The V end lost 0 bases, the J end lost 2 bases, and 12 bases lay between the germline ends. Written as DNA, the CDR3 is TGTGCCAGCAGCTTAGGAGCCGGGGGTCCCACAGATACGCAGTATTTT. This encodes CASSLGAGGPTDTQYF.

The chain has TRBV28 and TRBJ2-2, with unresolved D. The V gene lost 6 bases and the J gene lost 9 bases, with 11 bases spanning the gap. Germline CDR1 and CDR2: MDHEN and SYDVKM. This CDR3 comprises 12 residues. The chain's CDR3 is CASSRLPWELFF. The DNA for the CDR3 is TGTGCCAGCAGCCGTCTTCCTTGGGAGCTGTTTTTT.

This chain connects TRBV6-1 to TRBJ1-3; a weak D match, TRBD1 (5 bases). Germline assignment: CDR1 MNHNS and CDR2 SASEGT. The CDR3 sequence is 15 residues long. Trimming cost V 0 bases and J 11 bases, with 17 bases left between them. In DNA, the CDR3 is TGTGCCAGCAGTGAAGCTCTCCCGGGGACTCGTGCCATATATTTT. It codes for CASSEALPGTRAIYF.

The chain links TRBV14 to TRBJ2-7; TRBD1 matches at 8 bases. V was clipped by 1 base and J by 5 bases; unmatched bases: 10. The CDR3 is 16 residues long. The germline gives CDR1 SGHDN, CDR2 FVKESK. The CDR3 here is CASSQALRGLKNEQYV. In DNA, the CDR3 is TGTGCCAGCAGCCAAGCCCTCAGGGGGCTAAAGAACGAGCAGTACGTC.

V and J are TRBV11-2 and TRBJ2-2, with D maybe TRBD2 (6 bases). V was pared by 5 bases and J by 3 bases, with 7 bases between. This CDR3 is 13 amino acids long. Germline CDR1 is SGHAT and CDR2 is FQNNGV. CDR3 protein: CASSPGDTGELFF. CDR3 DNA sequence: TGTGCCAGCAGCCCGGGAGACACCGGGGAGCTGTTTTTT.

This clone showed up just once. V is TRBV6-5 and J is TRBJ2-3; possible D gene TRBD1, 5 bases. The CDR3 is made up of 15 amino acids. V was shortened by 2 bases and J by 0 bases, with 9 bases between the two germline ends. The germline V gene has CDR1 MNHEY and CDR2 SVGAGI. The CDR3 loop is CASSYDDSSTDTQYF. In nucleotides, the CDR3 is TGTGCCAGCAGTTACGACGACAGTAGCACAGATACGCAGTATTTT.

V and J are TRBV18 and TRBJ1-2, with 10 bases lining up with TRBD1. With V trimmed by 3 bases and J by 6 bases, 4 bases remained unmatched. The CDR3 has 14 residues. Germline CDR1 KGHSH, CDR2 LQKENI. In DNA, the CDR3 is TGTGCCAGCTCACCTACCGGGACAGGGGATGGCTACACCTTC. Its protein is CASSPTGTGDGYTF.

This chain joins TRBV10-3 and TRBJ1-3; tentatively, D is TRBD1 (5 bases). Trimming cost V 10 bases and J 4 bases, with 14 bases left between them. CDR1 is ENHRY and CDR2 is SYGVKD in the germline V gene. The CDR3 covers 13 residues. The CDR3 loop reads CASRDSGGNTIYF. CDR3 DNA: TGTGCCAGTCGGGACTCGGGAGGAAACACCATATATTTT.

V is TRBV4-1 and J is TRBJ1-2; D is ambiguous. Germline values: CDR1 MGHRA, CDR2 YSYEKL. The CDR3 extends over 16 amino acids. Trimming took 0 bases from V and 2 from J, leaving 13 bases between them. The CDR3 region is CASSQESQPVNYGYTF. For the CDR3, the DNA is TGCGCCAGCAGCCAAGAAAGCCAACCCGTCAACTATGGCTACACCTTC.

The V call is TRBV2, the J call TRBJ1-2; D gene unclear. This CDR3 spans 13 amino acids. The V end was cut by 2 bases, the J end by 3 bases, with 7 bases between. CDR1 is SNHLY, CDR2 FYNNEI, per germline. CDR3 region: CASSESVDYGYTF. The DNA of the CDR3 is TGTGCCAGCAGTGAATCGGTAGACTATGGCTACACCTTC.

CDR3 residues: CASSGLGGKTDTQYF. CDR3 nucleotide sequence: TGTGCCAGCAGCGGCCTCGGGGGGAAAACAGATACGCAGTATTTT. The gene calls are TRBV11-2 and TRBJ2-3, with TRBD2 identical over 7 bases. Trimming removed 5 bases from V and 3 bases from J; junction bases left unmatched: 8. The CDR3 is made up of 15 amino acids. Germline CDR1 SGHAT, CDR2 FQNNGV.

This chain uses TRBV29-1 with TRBJ1-1; possible D gene TRBD1, 5 bases. The CDR3 totals 12 residues. Trimming pared 2 bases from V and 3 bases from J, leaving 7 bases between. The germline CDR1 and CDR2 sequences are SQVTM and ANQGSEA. The CDR3 reads CSVEYRHTEAFF. Written as DNA, the CDR3 is TGCAGCGTTGAATACAGGCACACTGAAGCTTTCTTT. Based on the CDR3 plus reference TRBV29-1 and TRBJ1-1, the full variable domain is SAVISQKPSRDICQRGTSLTIQCQVDSQVTMMFWYRQQPGQSLTLIATANQGSEATYESGFVIDKFPISRPNLTFSTLTVSNMSPEDSSIYLCSVEYRHTEAFFGQGTRLTVV.

The chain has TRBV19 and TRBJ1-1; 7 bases are a match to TRBD1. This CDR3 is built from 13 residues. The ends lost 7 bases at V and 1 base at J; junction bases unmatched: 3. The germline V gene has CDR1 LNHDA and CDR2 SQIVND (reference sequence). The CDR3 DNA follows: TGTGCCAGTACTCGGACAGGGAACACTGAAGCTTTCTTT. Protein product: CASTRTGNTEAFF. Complete variable domain (other parts from reference TRBV19 and TRBJ1-1): DGGITQSPKYLFRKEGQNVTLSCEQNLNHDAMYWYRQDPGQGLRLIYYSQIVNDFQKGDIAEGYSVSREKKESFPLTVTSAQKNPTAFYLCASTRTGNTEAFFGQGTRLTVV.

The chain carries TRBV7-2 and TRBJ1-2, with D tentatively TRBD1 (6 bases). The CDR3 extends over 14 amino acids. Germline CDR1 and CDR2: SGHTA and FQGNSA. The V end was cut by 8 bases, the J end by 8 bases, with 21 bases between. CDR3 bases: TGTGCCAGCCACCGGGACATCTCCCTGGGCGGCTACACCTTC. It translates to CASHRDISLGGYTF.

The V and J genes are TRBV15 and TRBJ2-7; 9 nucleotides line up with TRBD2. The CDR3 loop spans 18 amino acids. J was trimmed by 5 bases and V by 0 bases; bases with no gene match: 14. Germline loops: CDR1 LNHNV, CDR2 YYDKDF (reference sequence). CDR3 sequence reads: CATSRDWGREGPIDEQYF. CDR3 nucleotides: TGTGCCACCAGCAGAGATTGGGGGCGGGAGGGCCCGATCGACGAGCAGTACTTC.